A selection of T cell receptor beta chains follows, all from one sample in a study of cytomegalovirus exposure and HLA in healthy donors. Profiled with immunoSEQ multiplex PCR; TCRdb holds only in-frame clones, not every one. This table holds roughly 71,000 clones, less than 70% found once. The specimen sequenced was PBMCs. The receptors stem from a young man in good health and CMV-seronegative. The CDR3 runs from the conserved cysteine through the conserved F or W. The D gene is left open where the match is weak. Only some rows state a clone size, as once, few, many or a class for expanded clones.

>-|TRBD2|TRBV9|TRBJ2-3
CASSVPSGGPDTQYF
TGTGCCAGCAGCGTACCCAGCGGGGGGCCCGATACGCAGTATTTT
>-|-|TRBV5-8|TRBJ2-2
CASSLGQTNTGELFF
TGTGCCAGCAGCTTGGGTCAGACGAACACCGGGGAGCTGTTTTTT
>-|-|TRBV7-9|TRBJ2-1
CASSFLDRRNEQFF
TGTGCCAGCAGCTTCCTCGACAGGCGGAATGAGCAGTTCTTC
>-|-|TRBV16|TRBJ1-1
CASSRRQLNTEAFF
TGTGCTAGCAGCCGAAGACAGTTGAACACTGAAGCTTTCTTT
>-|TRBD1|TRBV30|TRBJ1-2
CAWSTGGNSNYGYTF
TGTGCCTGGTCGACAGGGGGCAATTCGAACTATGGCTACACCTTC
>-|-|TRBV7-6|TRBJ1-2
CASSNTGEGGYTF
TGTGCCAGCAGCAATACAGGAGAAGGTGGCTACACCTTC
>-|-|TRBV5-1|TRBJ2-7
CASRTGYEQYF
TGCGCCAGCAGGACAGGCTACGAGCAGTACTTC
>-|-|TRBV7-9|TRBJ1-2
CASSGKGTTFNYGYTF
TGTGCCAGCAGCGGGAAAGGGACAACCTTTAACTATGGCTACACCTTC
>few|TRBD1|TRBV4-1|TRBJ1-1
CASSHRTGGRSEAFF
TGCGCCAGCAGCCATAGGACAGGGGGTCGGTCTGAAGCTTTCTTT
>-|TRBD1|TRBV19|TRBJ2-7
CASSMGRLRDREYHYEQYF
TGTGCCAGTAGTATGGGCAGGCTTCGGGACAGAGAGTACCATTACGAGCAGTACTTC
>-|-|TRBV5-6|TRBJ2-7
CASTGGSYEQYF
TGTGCCAGCACCGGTGGCTCCTACGAGCAGTACTTC
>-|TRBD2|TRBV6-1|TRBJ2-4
CASSEASGGANIQYF
TGTGCCAGCAGTGAAGCTAGCGGGGGGGCGAACATTCAGTACTTC
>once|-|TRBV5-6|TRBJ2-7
CASSFGSDPTGQYF
TGTGCCAGCAGCTTCGGGTCAGACCCTACGGGGCAGTACTTC
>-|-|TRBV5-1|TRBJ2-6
CASSWGTVSGANVLTF
TGCGCCAGCAGCTGGGGGACTGTCTCTGGGGCCAACGTCCTGACTTTC
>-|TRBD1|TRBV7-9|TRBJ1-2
CASSSLGQGPRGYGYTF
TGTGCCAGCAGCTCTCTTGGACAGGGTCCACGAGGCTATGGCTACACCTTC